These 3 T cell receptor beta chains were sequenced from one sample in a study of cytomegalovirus exposure and HLA in healthy donors. The PCR was carried out with 60 Vbeta primers and 13 Jbeta primers. Using immunoSEQ multiplex PCR, the repertoire was profiled, and TCRdb retains in-frame clones only, with some absent. The sample holds 95,000 to 100,000 clones, 65% to 80% seen once. Sequencing used PBMCs. These receptors originate from a man aged 55-75 years in good health and CMV-seropositive.

The chain carries TRBV7-8 and TRBJ1-1, with 7 bases lining up with TRBD1. The CDR3 has 14 amino acids. CDR1 is SGHVS, CDR2 FQNEAQ, per germline. The ends lost 1 base at V and 8 bases at J; junction bases unmatched: 7. CDR3 sequence (DNA): TGTGCCAGCAGCTTAGGGATGACAGGGCTAGAAGCTTTCTTT. As protein: CASSLGMTGLEAFF.

The chain joins TRBV7-2 to TRBJ1-2, with 7 bases identical to TRBD1. With 5 bases clipped from V and 5 bases from J, the junction kept 11 bases outside the gene matches. The V gene's germline CDR1 is SGHTA and CDR2 FQGNSA. The CDR3 extends over 15 amino acids. CDR3 residues: CASSETGQGGYGYTF. CDR3 DNA sequence: TGTGCCAGCAGCGAAACGGGGCAGGGGGGTTATGGCTACACCTTC.

The chain carries TRBV11-2 and TRBJ1-2; no firm D call. The V end lost 1 base, the J end lost 0 bases, and 9 bases lay between the germline ends. The CDR3 contains 15 residues. Per germline, CDR1 SGHAT and CDR2 FQNNGV. CDR3 loop: CASSLVPSSNYGYTF. The CDR3 DNA follows: TGTGCCAGCAGCTTAGTCCCCAGTTCTAACTATGGCTACACCTTC.